Sequencing of this T cell receptor beta chain was carried out in a study of identical twins. Study conclusions and caveats: While abundant cord blood beta clonotypes carried fewer insertions, memory repertoires showed no such pattern.

TCRdb called the 5' RACE reads again in MiXCR, with one record for every CDR3 protein. The sample has about 520,000 distinct CDR3 sequences, 22% seen once; the top ten hold about 0.99%. This clonotype was found many times. What it binds is unknown. V lost 8 bases, J lost 5 bases, and 14 bases stayed unmatched. Germline V CDR1 and CDR2: MGHDK, SYGVNS. This CDR3 contains 16 residues. These same records also appear under a second study, on T cells expressing NK-cell markers. From that second work: All TCR beta repertoires analysed originated from sorted CD3+CD56+NKG2C+, CD3+CD56+NKG2C- and CD3+CD56-NKG2C+ T cells. The authors sequenced eight donors, of whom seven were HCMV-seropositive and one was seronegative.

The chain recombines TRBV25-1 with TRBJ2-1; TRBD2 matches 8 bases. What was sequenced was CD4+ T cells sorted from blood. This receptor was identified in a woman aged 18-29 years in good health. In DNA form, the CDR3 reads TGTGCCAGCCCCGAGAACGGGGGGGAAAGGAACAATGAGCAGTTCTTC. Residues: CASPENGGERNNEQFF.